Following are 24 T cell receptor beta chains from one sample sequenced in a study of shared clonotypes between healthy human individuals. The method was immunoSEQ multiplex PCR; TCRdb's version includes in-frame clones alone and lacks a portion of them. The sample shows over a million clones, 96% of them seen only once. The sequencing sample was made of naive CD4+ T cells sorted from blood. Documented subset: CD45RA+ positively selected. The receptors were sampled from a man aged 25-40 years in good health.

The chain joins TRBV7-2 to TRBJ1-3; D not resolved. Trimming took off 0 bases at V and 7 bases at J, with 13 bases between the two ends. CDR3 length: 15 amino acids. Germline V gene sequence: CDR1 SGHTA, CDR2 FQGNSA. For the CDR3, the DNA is TGTGCCAGCAGCTTAGCGGACCTTCTCCTGAACACCATATATTTT. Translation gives CASSLADLLLNTIYF.

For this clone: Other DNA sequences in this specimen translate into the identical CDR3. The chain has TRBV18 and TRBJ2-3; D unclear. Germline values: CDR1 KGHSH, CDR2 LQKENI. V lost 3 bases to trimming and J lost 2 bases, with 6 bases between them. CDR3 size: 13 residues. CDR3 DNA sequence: TGTGCCAGCTCACCTGGGCACACAGATACGCAGTATTTT. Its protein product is CASSPGHTDTQYF.

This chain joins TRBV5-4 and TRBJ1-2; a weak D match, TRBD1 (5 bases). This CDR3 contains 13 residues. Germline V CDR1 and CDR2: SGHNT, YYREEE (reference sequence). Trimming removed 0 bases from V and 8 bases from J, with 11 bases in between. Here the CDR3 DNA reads TGTGCCAGCAGCTTGGGCCAGGGTTGGGGCTACACCTTC. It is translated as CASSLGQGWGYTF.

The CDR3: CASRPGREGFHEQYF. CDR3 in DNA: TGTGCCAGCAGGCCGGGGCGGGAGGGCTTCCACGAGCAGTACTTC. The genes are TRBV5-4 and TRBJ2-7; 9 nucleotides align to TRBD2. There are 15 residues in the CDR3. The J segment lost 5 bases and the V segment lost 5 bases, leaving 11 bases of the junction unmatched. The germline gives CDR1 SGHNT, CDR2 YYREEE (reference sequence).

The CDR3 loop reads CASSLGPSMGTQETQYF. The CDR3 bases are TGTGCCAGCAGCTTGGGACCGAGCATGGGGACTCAAGAGACCCAGTACTTC. The genes are TRBV7-9 and TRBJ2-5, with a weak D call TRBD2 (6 bases). This CDR3 has 17 residues. V lost 3 bases, J lost 2 bases, and 19 bases lay in between. Per the germline V gene, CDR1 is SEHNR and CDR2 is FQNEAQ (reference sequence).

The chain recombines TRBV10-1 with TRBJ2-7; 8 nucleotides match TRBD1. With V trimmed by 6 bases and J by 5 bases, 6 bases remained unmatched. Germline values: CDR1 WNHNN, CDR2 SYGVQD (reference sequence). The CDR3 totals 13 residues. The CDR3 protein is CASSSDRADEQYF. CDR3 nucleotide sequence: TGCGCCAGCAGCTCGGACAGGGCCGACGAGCAGTACTTC.

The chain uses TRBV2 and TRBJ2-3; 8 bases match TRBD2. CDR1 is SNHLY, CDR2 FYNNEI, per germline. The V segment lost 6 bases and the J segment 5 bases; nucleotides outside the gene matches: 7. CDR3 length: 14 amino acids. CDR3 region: CASSRAGEGDTQYF. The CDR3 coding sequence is TGTGCCAGCAGCCGAGCGGGAGAGGGAGATACGCAGTATTTT.

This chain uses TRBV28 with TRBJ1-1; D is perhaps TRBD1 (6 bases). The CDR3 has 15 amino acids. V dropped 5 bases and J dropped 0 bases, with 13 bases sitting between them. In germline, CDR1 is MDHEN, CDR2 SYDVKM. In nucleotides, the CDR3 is TGTGCCAGCAGTCACGACAGGTCCATGAACACTGAAGCTTTCTTT. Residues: CASSHDRSMNTEAFF. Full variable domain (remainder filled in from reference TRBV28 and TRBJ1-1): DVKVTQSSRYLVKRTGEKVFLECVQDMDHENMFWYRQDPGLGLRLIYFSYDVKMKEKGDIPEGYSVSREKKERFSLILESASTNQTSMYLCASSHDRSMNTEAFFGQGTRLTVV.

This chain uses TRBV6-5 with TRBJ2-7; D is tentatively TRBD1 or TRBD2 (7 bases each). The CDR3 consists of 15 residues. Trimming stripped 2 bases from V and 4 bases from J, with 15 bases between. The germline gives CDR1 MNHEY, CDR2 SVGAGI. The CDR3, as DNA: TGTGCCAGCAGTTACCTAGGGGAGGGGGCGTACGAGCAGTACTTC. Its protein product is CASSYLGEGAYEQYF.

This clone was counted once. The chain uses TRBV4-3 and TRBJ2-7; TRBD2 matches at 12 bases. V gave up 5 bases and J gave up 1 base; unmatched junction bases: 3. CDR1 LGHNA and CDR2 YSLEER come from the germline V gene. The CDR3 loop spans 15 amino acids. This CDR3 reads CASSSGLAGSYEQYF. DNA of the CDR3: TGCGCCAGCAGCTCTGGACTAGCGGGATCCTACGAGCAGTACTTC.

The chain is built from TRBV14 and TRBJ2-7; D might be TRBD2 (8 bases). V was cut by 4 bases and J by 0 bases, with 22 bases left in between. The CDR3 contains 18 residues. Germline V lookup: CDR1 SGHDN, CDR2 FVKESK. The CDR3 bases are TGTGCCAGCAGCCCGACAGGGAGCGGCGGGGGGTACTCCTACGAGCAGTACTTC. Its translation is CASSPTGSGGGYSYEQYF.

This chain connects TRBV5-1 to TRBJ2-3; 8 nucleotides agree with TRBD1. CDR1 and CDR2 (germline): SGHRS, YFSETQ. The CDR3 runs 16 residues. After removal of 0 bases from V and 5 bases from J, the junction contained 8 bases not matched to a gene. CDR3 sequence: CASSLAAGQGKDTQYF. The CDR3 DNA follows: TGCGCCAGCAGCTTGGCCGCCGGACAGGGAAAAGATACGCAGTATTTT.

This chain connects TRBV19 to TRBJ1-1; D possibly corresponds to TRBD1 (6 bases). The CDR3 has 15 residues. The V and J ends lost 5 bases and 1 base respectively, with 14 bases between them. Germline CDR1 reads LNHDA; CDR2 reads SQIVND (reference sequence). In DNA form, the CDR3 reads TGTGCCAGTAGTCCAACAGGGTACACGAACACTGAAGCTTTCTTT. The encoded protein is CASSPTGYTNTEAFF.

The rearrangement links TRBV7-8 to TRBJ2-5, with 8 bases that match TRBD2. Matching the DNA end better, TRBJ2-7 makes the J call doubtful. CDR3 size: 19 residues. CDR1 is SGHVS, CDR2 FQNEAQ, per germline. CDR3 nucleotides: TGTGCCAGCAGCCTCGCGCCGGCGATGTGGCGGGAGGACTCCTACGAGCAGTACTTC. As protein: CASSLAPAMWREDSYEQYF.

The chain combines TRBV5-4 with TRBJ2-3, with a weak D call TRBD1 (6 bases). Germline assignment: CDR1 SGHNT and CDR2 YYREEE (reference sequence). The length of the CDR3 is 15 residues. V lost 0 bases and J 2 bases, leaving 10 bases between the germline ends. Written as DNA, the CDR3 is TGTGCCAGCAGCTTGGCACAGGGCTACACAGATACGCAGTATTTT. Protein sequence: CASSLAQGYTDTQYF.

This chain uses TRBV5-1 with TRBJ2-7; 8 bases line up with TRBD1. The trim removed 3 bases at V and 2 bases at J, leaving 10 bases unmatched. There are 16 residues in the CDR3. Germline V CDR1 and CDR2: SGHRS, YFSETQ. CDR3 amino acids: CASSWQGAALTYEQYF. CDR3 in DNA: TGCGCCAGCAGCTGGCAGGGGGCCGCCCTTACCTACGAGCAGTACTTC.

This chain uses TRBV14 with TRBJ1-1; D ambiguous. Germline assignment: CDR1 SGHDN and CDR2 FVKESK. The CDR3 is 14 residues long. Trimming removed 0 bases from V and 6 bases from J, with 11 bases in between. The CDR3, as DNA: TGTGCCAGCAGCCAAGAAGTAGGTACCTCTGAAGCTTTCTTT. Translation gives CASSQEVGTSEAFF.

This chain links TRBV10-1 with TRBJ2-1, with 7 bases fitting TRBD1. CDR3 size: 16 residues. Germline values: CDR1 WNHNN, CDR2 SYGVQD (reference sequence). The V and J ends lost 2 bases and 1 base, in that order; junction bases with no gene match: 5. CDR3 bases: TGCGCCAGCAGTGAGCCAGGGGGAGCGTCCTACAATGAGCAGTTCTTC. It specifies CASSEPGGASYNEQFF.

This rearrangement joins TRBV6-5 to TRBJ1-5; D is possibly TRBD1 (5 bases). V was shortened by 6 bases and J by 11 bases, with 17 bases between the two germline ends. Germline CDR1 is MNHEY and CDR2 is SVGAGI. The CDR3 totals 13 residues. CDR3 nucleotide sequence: TGTGCCAGCAGCCCCGGAACGGGGGGAGCCCAGCATTTT. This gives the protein CASSPGTGGAQHF.

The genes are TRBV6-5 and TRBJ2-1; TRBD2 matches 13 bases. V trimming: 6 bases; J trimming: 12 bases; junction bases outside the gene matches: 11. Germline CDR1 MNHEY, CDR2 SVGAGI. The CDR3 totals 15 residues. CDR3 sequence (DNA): TGTGCCAGCAGCCATGGACTAGCGGGAGACCGTACGCAGTTCTTC. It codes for CASSHGLAGDRTQFF.

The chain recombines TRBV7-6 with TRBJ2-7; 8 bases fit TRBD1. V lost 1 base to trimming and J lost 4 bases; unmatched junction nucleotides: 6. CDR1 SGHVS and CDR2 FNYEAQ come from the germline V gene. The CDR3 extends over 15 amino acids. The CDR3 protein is CASSLVQGASYEQYF. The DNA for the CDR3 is TGTGCCAGCAGCTTAGTCCAGGGGGCCAGTTACGAGCAGTACTTC.

The CDR3 nucleotides read TGTGCCAGCAGCTTAGGGGACAGGGGGCGAAACTCCTACGAGCAGTACTTC. Protein product: CASSLGDRGRNSYEQYF. This sequence joins TRBV7-2 and TRBJ2-7, with 12 bases that match TRBD1. V shed 1 base, J shed 0 bases, and the junction held 4 bases outside the gene matches. This CDR3 has 17 amino acids. Per the germline V gene, CDR1 is SGHTA and CDR2 is FQGNSA.

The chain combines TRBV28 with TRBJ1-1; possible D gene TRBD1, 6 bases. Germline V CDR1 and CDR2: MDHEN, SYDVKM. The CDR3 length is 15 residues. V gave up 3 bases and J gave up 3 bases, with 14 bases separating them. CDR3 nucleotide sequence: TGTGCCAGCAGTTTCAGGGGCCAGTGGGACACTGAAGCTTTCTTT. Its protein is CASSFRGQWDTEAFF.

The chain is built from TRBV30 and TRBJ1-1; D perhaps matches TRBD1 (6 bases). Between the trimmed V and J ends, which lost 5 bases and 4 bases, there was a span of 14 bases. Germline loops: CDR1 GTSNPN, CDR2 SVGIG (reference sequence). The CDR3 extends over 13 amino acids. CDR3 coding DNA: TGTGCCTGGGCTACAGGGCCGGGCACTGAAGCTTTCTTT. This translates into CAWATGPGTEAFF.